This T cell receptor beta chain was observed in a study of cytomegalovirus exposure and HLA in healthy donors. Trimming left V 4 bases short and J 2 bases short, with 8 bases between. Germline CDR1 and CDR2: SQVTM and ANQGSEA. There are 12 residues in the CDR3. In the PCR, 60 Vbeta and 13 Jbeta primers were used. Measured with immunoSEQ multiplex PCR; TCRdb has only the in-frame clones, and not every one. The repertoire table contains 150,000 to 200,000 clones. Whole-study findings and limits: The classifier was said to identify cytomegalovirus status with high specificity and sensitivity. When a later analysis was performed, an Asian-associated ancestry cluster reportedly had fewer N-insertions than the approximately 680-donor mean. Most CMV-associated TCR beta chains appeared HLA-restricted in a later analysis.

Concerning this clone: Its antigen is unknown. This CDR3 is also generated by other DNA sequences in the sample.

V is TRBV29-1 and J is TRBJ1-2; D gene unclear. This sequence was found in an older woman in good health and CMV-seronegative. Sequences were obtained from PBMCs. The CDR3 loop is CSVGAGNYGYTF. CDR3 DNA: TGCAGCGTTGGTGCGGGAAACTATGGCTACACCTTC.